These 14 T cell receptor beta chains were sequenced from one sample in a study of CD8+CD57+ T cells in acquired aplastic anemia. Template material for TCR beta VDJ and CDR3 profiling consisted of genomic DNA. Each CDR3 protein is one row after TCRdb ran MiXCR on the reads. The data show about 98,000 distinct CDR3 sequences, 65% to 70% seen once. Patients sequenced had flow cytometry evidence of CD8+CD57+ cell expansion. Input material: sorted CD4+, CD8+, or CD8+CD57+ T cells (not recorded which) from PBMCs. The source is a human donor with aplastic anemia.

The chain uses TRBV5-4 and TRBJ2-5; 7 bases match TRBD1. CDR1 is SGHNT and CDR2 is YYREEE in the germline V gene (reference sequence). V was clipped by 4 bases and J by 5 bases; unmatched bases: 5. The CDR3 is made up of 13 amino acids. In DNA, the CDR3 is TGTGCCAGCAGCGCACAGGGGATTGAGACCCAGTACTTC. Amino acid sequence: CASSAQGIETQYF.

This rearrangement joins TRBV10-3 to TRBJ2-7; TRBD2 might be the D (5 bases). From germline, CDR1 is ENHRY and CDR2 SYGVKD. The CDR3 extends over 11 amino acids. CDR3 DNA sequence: TGTGCGCTCGGGGACTCCTACGAGCAGTACTTC. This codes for CALGDSYEQYF.

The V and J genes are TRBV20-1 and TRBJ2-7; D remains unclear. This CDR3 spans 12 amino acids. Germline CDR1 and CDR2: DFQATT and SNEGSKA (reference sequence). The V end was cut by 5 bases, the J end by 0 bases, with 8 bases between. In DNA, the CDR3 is TGCAGTGCTCCGTCCGGCTCCTACGAGCAGTACTTC. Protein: CSAPSGSYEQYF.

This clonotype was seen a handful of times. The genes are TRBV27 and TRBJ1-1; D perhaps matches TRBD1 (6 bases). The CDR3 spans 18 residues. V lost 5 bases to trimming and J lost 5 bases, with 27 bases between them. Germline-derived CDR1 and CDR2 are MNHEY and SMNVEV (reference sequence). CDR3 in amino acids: CASSPDLVSGVKGTEAFF. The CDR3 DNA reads TGTGCCAGCAGTCCCGACCTTGTCTCAGGGGTCAAAGGGACTGAAGCTTTCTTT.

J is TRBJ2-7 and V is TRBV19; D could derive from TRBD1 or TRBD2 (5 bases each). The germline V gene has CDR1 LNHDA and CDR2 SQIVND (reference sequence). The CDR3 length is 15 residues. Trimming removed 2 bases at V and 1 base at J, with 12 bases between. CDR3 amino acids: CASSITRSGSYEQYF. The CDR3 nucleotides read TGTGCCAGTAGTATAACTAGGTCAGGGTCCTACGAGCAGTACTTC.

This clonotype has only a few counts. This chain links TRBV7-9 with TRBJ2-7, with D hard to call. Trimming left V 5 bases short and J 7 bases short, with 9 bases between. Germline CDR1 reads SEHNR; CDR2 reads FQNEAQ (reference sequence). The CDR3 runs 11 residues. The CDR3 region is CASSALGEQYF. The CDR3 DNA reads TGTGCCAGCAGCGCACTCGGGGAGCAGTACTTC.

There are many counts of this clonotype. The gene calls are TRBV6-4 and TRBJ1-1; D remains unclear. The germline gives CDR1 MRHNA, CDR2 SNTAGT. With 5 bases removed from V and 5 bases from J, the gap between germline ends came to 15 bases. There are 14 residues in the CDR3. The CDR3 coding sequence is TGTGCCAGCAGTCCCTCGGGCGAGGAGACTGAAGCTTTCTTT. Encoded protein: CASSPSGEETEAFF.

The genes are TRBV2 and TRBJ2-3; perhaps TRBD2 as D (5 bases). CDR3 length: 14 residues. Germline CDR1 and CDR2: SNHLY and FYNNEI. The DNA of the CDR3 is TGTGGGGCCAGTGGAGGAGTTTCGGCAGATACGCAGTATTTT. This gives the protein CGASGGVSADTQYF.

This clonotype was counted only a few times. CDR3 protein: CAIRGVGDYGYTF. CDR3 DNA: TGTGCCATCCGTGGGGTGGGGGACTATGGCTACACCTTC. The rearrangement links TRBV10-3 to TRBJ1-2, with D possibly matching TRBD1 (5 bases). CDR1 and CDR2 (germline): ENHRY, SYGVKD. The CDR3 totals 13 residues. V lost 8 bases, J lost 3 bases, and 13 bases lay in between.

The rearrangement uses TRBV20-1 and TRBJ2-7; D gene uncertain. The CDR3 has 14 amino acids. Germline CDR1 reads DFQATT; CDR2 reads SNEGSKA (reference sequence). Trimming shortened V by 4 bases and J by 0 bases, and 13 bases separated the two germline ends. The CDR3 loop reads CSATSTLSSYEQYF. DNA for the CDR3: TGCAGTGCTACTTCGACACTATCCTCCTACGAGCAGTACTTC.

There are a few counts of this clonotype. The CDR3 nucleotides are TGCAGCACTCCGGGACTAGCGGGAGGAGATACGCAGTATTTT. Its protein product is CSTPGLAGGDTQYF. The chain recombines TRBV29-1 with TRBJ2-3; 15 nucleotides agree with TRBD2. The CDR3 is 14 residues long. V gave up 8 bases and J gave up 5 bases; unmatched junction bases: 5. Germline values: CDR1 SQVTM, CDR2 ANQGSEA.

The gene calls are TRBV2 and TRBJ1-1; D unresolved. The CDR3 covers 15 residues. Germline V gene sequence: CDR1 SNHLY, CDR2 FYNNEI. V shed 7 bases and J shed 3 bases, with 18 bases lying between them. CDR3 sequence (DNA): TGTGCCAGCATGGACCCTACGGGGATGGACACTGAAGCTTTCTTT. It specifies CASMDPTGMDTEAFF.

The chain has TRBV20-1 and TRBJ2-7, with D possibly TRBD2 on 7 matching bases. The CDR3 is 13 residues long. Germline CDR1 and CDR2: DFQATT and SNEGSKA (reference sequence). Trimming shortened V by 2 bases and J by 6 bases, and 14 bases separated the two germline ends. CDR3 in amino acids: CSARYGGQGEQYF. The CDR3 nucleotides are TGCAGTGCTAGATACGGGGGGCAAGGCGAGCAGTACTTC.

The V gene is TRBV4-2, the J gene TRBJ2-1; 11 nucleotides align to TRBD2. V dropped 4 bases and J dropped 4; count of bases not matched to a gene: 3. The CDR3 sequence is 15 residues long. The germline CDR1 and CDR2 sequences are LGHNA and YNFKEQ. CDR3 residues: CASSPGLAVYNEQFF. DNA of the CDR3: TGTGCCAGCAGCCCGGGACTAGCGGTGTACAATGAGCAGTTCTTC.